A selection of T cell receptor beta chains follows, all from one sample in a study of blood T cell dynamics during melanoma immunotherapy. The table came from immunoSEQ multiplex PCR; TCRdb's copy has only in-frame clones and leaves some out. The table has around 13,000 clones, around 91% seen once; the top ten hold approximately 0.19%. Material: effector memory CD8+ T cells from blood, obtained from a patient treated with checkpoint blockade. The receptors stem from a human donor with melanoma. The conserved cysteine and the conserved F or W are not part of the CDR3 here.

V gene | CDR3 protein
TRBV4-1 | ASSQDLSGAAQFAFWEQY
TRBV11-2 | ASSLAGTSGLEEY
TRBV4-3 | ASSQDRAGGSYNEQF
TRBV27 | ASSLSPGNEQY
TRBV6-1 | ATIWGQGSNQPQH
TRBV6-4 | ASQGLAGVQDTGELF
TRBV5-1 | ASSSTGRDYEQY
TRBV19 | ASSNDRAYEQY
TRBV2 | ASRNVETVYNEQF
TRBV15 | ATSSGRGPSYEQY
TRBV6-5 | ASRGAGELF
TRBV7-8 | ASSLVREGQF
TRBV9 | ASSVSASGGISEQF
TRBV4-3 | ASSQDSLSNQPQH
TRBV7-4 | ASSLSSGGTDTQY
TRBV5-1 | ASSWTGGPQQAF
TRBV27 | ASRGTSLTTDTQY
TRBV5-1 | ASSLGSNEQY
TRBV29-1 | SVEWQGVGGSYNEQF
TRBV4-3 | ASSPGPPYSNQPQH
TRBV27 | ASKGTGDYEQY
TRBV19 | ASTPEGDTIY
TRBV28 | ASSPGTTNEQF